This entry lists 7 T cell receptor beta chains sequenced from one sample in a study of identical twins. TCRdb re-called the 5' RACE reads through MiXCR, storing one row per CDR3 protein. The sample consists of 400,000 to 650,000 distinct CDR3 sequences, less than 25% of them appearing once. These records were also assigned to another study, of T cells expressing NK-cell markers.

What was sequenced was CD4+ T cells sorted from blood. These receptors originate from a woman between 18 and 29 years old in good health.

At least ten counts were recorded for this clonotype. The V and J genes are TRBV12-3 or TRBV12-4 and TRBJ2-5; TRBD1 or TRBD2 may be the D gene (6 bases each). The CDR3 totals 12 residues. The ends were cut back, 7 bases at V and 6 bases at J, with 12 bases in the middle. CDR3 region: CASTMGGQTQYF. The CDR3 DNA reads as TGTGCCAGCACCATGGGGGGCCAGACCCAGTACTTC.

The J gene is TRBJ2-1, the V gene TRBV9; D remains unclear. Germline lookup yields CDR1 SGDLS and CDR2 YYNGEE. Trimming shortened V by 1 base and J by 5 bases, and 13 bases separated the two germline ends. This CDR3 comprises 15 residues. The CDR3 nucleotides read TGTGCCAGCAGCGTACGAGCTTTCGAAAACAATGAGCAGTTCTTC. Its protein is CASSVRAFENNEQFF. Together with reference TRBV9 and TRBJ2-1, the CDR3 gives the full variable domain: DSGVTQTPKHLITATGQRVTLRCSPRSGDLSVYWYQQSLDQGLQFLIQYYNGEERAKGNILERFSAQQFPDLHSELNLSSLELGDSALYFCASSVRAFENNEQFFGPGTRLTVL.

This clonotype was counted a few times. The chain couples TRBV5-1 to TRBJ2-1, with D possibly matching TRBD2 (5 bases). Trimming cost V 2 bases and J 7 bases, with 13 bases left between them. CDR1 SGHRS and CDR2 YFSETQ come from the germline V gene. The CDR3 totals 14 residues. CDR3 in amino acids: CASSLEGRKNEQFF. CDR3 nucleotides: TGCGCCAGCAGCTTAGAAGGGAGAAAAAATGAGCAGTTCTTC.

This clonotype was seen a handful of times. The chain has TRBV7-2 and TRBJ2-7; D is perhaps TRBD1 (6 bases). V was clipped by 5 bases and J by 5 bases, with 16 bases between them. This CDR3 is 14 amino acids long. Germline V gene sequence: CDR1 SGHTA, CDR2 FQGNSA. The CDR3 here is CASSLSTGSNEQYF. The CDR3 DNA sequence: TGTGCCAGCAGCCTCAGCACAGGGTCCAACGAGCAGTACTTC.

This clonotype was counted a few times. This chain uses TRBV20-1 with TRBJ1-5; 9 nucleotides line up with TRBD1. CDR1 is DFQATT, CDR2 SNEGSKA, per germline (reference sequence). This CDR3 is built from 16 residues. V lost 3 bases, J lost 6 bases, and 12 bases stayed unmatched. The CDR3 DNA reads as TGCAGTGCTAGCCGCGTGGGACAGGGAGGAGCTCAGCCCCAGCATTTT. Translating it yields CSASRVGQGGAQPQHF.

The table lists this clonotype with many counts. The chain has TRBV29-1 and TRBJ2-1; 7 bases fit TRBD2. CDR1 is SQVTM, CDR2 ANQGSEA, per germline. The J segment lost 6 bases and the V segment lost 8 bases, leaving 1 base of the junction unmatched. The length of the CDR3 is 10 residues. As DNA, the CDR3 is TGCAGCTCGGGAGGCAATGAGCAGTTCTTC. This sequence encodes CSSGGNEQFF.

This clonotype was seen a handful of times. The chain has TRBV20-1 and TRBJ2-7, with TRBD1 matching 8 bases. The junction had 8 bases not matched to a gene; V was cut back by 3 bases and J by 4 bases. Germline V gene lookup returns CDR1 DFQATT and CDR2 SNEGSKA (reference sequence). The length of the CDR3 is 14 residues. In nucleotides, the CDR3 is TGCAGTGCTAGGGGATTGGGACAGGAGTACGAGCAGTACTTC. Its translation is CSARGLGQEYEQYF.